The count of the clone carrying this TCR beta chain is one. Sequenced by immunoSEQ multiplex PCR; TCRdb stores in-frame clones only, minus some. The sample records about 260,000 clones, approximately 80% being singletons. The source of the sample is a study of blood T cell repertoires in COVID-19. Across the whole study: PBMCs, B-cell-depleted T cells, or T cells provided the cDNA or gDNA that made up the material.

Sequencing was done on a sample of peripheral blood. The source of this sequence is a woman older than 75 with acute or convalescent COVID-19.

CDR3 bases: TGTGCCAGCAGCCCCGGGACAGGGATCGGCGGCGAGCAGTACTTC. Translated, it gives CASSPGTGIGGEQYF. This chain joins TRBV9 and TRBJ2-7; 9 nucleotides line up with TRBD1. The CDR3 loop spans 15 amino acids. J gave up 6 bases and V 4 bases, and 11 bases lay outside the gene matches. Germline V CDR1 and CDR2: SGDLS, YYNGEE.